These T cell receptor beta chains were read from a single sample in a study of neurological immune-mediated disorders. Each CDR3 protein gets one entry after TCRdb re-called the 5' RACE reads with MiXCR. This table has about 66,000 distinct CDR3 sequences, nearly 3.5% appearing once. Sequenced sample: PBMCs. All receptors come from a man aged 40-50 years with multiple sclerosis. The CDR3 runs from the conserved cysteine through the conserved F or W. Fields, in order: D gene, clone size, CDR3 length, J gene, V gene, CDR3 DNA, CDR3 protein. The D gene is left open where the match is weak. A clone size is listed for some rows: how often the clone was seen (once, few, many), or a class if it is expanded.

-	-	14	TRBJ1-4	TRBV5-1	TGCGCCAGCAGCTTGGAGGCCGGATTGGAAAAACTGTTTTTT	CASSLEAGLEKLFF
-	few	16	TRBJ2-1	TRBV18	TGTGCCAGCTCACCCATCGTCGGGGCCCCCTACAATGAGCAGTTCTTC	CASSPIVGAPYNEQFF
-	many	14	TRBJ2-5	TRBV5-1	TGCGCCAGCAGCCCTAGGGGGATACAAGAGACCCAGTACTTC	CASSPRGIQETQYF
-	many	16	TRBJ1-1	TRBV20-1	TGCAGTGCTAGACTTCGCGGAGAGCCAGGGTGGCCTGAAGCTTTCTTT	CSARLRGEPGWPEAFF
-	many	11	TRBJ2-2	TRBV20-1	TGCAGTGCTCCAGGGAACGGGGAGCTGTTTTTT	CSAPGNGELFF
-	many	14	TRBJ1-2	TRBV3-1	TGTGCCAGCAGCCAATGGGAGGGGGACTATGGCTACACCTTC	CASSQWEGDYGYTF
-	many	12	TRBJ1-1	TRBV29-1	TGCAGCGTTGAAGATCTGAACACTGAAGCTTTCTTT	CSVEDLNTEAFF
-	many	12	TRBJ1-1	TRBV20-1	TGCAGTGCTAGGGCAGCAACCTTAGAAGCTTTCTTT	CSARAATLEAFF
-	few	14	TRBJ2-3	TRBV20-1	TGCAGTGCAATAACAGGGAGTGGATCAGATACGCAGTATTTT	CSAITGSGSDTQYF
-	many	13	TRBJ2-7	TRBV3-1	TGTGCCAGCAGCCAAGGAGGTACCTACGAGCAGTACTTC	CASSQGGTYEQYF